The 6 T cell receptor beta chains in this list originate from one sample, sequenced in a study of T cell changes during pregnancy in multiple sclerosis (dated by TCRdb to the late 2010s). Library generation was performed with the immunoSEQ multiplex PCR assay. Held by TCRdb, this immuneACCESS table contains in-frame sequences only and omits some clones. Under half of the omission traces to an unresolved V gene where checked; the cause of the rest is unknown. This sample comprises over 65,000 clones, 80% to 95% of them detected only once. The top ten clones comprise 1.5% to 2% of the sample. Source: peripheral blood, taken in the first trimester of pregnancy. These receptors were collected from a female donor in good health, enrolled as a control in a pregnancy study.

The chain's CDR3 is CASSLAGSGANVLTF. The CDR3 bases are TGTGCCAGCAGTTTAGCGGGCTCTGGGGCCAACGTCCTGACTTTC. The chain recombines TRBV28 with TRBJ2-6; a possible D gene is TRBD2 (5 bases). Between the trimmed V and J ends, which lost 2 bases and 0 bases, there was a span of 5 bases. CDR3 length: 15 residues. Per germline, CDR1 MDHEN and CDR2 SYDVKM.

The rearrangement uses TRBV5-1 and TRBJ2-3, with D hard to call. Germline CDR1 reads SGHRS; CDR2 reads YFSETQ. V lost 2 bases and J lost 0, with 16 bases in between. This CDR3 is 17 amino acids long. CDR3 bases: TGCGCCAGCAGCTTTAATCCGGTTGTGGGCAGCACAGATACGCAGTATTTT. Encoded protein: CASSFNPVVGSTDTQYF.

The rearrangement joins TRBV11-2 to TRBJ1-6; D possibly corresponds to TRBD1 (5 bases). Germline lookup yields CDR1 SGHAT and CDR2 FQNNGV. This CDR3 has 14 residues. V shed 5 bases and J shed 8 bases, with 13 bases lying between them. The CDR3, as DNA: TGTGCCAGCAGCCCTCACGGGGGTGATTCACCCCTCCACTTT. Its translation: CASSPHGGDSPLHF.

The chain employs TRBV4-2 and TRBJ2-4; 8 bases are shared with TRBD1. This CDR3 contains 17 residues. Trimming cost V 0 bases and J 0 bases; bases outside gene matches: 4. CDR1 and CDR2 from the germline V gene are LGHNA and YNFKEQ. DNA of the CDR3: TGTGCCAGCAGCCAAGATTTGACAGGGGAAGCCAAAAACATTCAGTACTTC. This encodes CASSQDLTGEAKNIQYF.

The V and J genes are TRBV9 and TRBJ2-1; 8 bases are a match to TRBD2. Trimming took 0 bases from V and 7 from J; bases not matched to a gene: 6. The CDR3 is made up of 15 amino acids. From germline, CDR1 is SGDLS and CDR2 YYNGEE. Here the CDR3 reads CASSVDGTRGNEQFF. The CDR3 DNA sequence: TGTGCCAGCAGCGTAGATGGGACTAGGGGGAATGAGCAGTTCTTC.

The chain links TRBV6-5 to TRBJ1-4; TRBD1 is a possible D gene (5 bases). V gave up 9 bases and J gave up 5 bases, with 13 bases separating them. The CDR3 covers 13 residues. Germline lookup yields CDR1 MNHEY and CDR2 SVGAGI. CDR3 loop: CARGPLLNEKLFF. The CDR3 nucleotides are TGTGCCAGGGGGCCGCTACTGAATGAAAAACTGTTTTTT.